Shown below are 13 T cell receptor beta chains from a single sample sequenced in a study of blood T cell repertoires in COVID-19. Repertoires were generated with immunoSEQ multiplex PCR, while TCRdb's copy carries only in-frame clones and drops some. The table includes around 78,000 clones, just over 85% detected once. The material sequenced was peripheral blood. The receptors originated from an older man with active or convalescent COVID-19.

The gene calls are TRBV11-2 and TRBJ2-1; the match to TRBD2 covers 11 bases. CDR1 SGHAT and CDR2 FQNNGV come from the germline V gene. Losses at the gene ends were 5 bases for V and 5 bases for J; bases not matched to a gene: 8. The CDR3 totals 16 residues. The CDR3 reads CASSRPGTSGNNEQFF. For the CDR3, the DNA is TGTGCCAGCAGCCGACCCGGGACTAGCGGCAACAATGAGCAGTTCTTC.

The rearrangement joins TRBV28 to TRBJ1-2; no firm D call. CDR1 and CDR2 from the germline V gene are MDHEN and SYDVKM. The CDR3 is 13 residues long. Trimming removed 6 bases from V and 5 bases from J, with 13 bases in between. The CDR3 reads CASSRTREYGYTF. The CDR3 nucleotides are TGTGCCAGCAGCCGGACGCGGGAGTATGGCTACACCTTC.

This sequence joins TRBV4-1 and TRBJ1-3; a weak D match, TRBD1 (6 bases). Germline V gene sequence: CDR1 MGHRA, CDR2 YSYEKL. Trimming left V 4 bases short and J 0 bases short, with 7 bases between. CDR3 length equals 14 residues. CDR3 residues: CASSPTGSGNTIYF. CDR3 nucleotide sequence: TGCGCCAGCAGCCCGACAGGCTCTGGAAACACCATATATTTT.

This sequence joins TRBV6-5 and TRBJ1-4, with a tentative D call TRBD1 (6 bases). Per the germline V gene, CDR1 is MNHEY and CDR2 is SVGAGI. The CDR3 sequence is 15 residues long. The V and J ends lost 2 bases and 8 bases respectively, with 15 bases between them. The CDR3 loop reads CASSYTGPLGEKLFF. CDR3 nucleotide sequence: TGTGCCAGCAGTTACACAGGGCCACTAGGGGAAAAACTGTTTTTT.

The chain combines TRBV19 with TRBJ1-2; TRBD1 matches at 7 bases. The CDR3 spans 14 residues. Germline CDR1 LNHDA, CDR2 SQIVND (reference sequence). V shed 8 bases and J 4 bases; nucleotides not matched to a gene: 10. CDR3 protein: CASSEGGSGYGYTF. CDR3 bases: TGTGCCAGTTCGGAAGGGGGCTCGGGCTATGGCTACACCTTC.

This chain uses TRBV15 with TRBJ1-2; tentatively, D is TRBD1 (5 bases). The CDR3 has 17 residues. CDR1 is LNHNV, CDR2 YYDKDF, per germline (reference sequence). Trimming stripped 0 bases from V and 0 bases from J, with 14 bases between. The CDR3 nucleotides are TGTGCCACCAGCAGAGATATTAAGGCAGGGACTAACTATGGCTACACCTTC. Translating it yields CATSRDIKAGTNYGYTF.

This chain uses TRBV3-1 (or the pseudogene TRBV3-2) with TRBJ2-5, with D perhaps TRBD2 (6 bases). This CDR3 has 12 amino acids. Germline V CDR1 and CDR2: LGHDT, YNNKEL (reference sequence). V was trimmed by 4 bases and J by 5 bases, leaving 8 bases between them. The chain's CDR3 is CASSPRGETQYF. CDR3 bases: TGTGCCAGCAGCCCACGGGGGGAGACCCAGTACTTC.

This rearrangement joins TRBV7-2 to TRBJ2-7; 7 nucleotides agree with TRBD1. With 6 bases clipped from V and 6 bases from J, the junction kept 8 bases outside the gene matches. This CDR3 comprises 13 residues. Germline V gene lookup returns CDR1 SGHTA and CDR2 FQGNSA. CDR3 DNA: TGTGCCAGCAGTTACGACAGGGCCCGCGAGCAGTACTTC. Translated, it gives CASSYDRAREQYF.

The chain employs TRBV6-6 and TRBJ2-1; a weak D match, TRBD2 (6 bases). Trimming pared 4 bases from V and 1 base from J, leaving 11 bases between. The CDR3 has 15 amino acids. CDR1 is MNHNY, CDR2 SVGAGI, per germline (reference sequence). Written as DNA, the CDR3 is TGTGCCAGCAGTTTTCGGCGGGAATCCTACAATGAGCAGTTCTTC. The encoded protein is CASSFRRESYNEQFF.

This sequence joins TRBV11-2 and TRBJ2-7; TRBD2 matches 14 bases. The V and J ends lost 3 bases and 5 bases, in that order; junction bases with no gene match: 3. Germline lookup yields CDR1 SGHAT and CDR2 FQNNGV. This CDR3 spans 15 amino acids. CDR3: CASSLGLAGVNEQYF. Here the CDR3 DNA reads TGTGCCAGCAGCTTGGGACTAGCGGGAGTAAACGAGCAGTACTTC.

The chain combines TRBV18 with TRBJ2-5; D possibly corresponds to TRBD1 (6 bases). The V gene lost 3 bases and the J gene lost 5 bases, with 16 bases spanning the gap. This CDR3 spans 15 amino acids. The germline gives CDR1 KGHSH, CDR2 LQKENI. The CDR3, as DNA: TGTGCCAGCTCACCCCCACAGGGAAGGGACGAGACCCAGTACTTC. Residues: CASSPPQGRDETQYF.

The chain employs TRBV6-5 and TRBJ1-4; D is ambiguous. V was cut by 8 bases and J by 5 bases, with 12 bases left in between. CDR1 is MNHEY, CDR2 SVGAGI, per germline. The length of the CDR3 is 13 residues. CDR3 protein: CASGTRANEKLFF. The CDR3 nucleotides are TGTGCCAGCGGAACGAGGGCGAATGAAAAACTGTTTTTT.

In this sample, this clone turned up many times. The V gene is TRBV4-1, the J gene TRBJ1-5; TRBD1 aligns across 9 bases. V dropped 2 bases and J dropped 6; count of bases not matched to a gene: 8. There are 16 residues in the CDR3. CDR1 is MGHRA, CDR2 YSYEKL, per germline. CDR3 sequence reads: CASSQWTGQGLQPQHF. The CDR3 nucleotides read TGCGCCAGCAGCCAATGGACGGGACAGGGACTTCAGCCCCAGCATTTT.